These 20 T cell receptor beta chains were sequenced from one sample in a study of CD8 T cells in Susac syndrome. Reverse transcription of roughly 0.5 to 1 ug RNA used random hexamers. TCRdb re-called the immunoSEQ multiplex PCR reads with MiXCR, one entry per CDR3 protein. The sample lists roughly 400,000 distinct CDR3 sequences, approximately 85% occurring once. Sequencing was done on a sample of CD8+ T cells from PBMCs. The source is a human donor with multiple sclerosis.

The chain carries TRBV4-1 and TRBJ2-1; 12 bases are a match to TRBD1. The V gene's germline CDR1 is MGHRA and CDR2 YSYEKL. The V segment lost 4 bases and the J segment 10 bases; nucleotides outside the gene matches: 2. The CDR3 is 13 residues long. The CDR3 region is CASSRDRGLEQFF. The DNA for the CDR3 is TGCGCCAGCAGCCGGGACAGGGGGCTGGAGCAGTTCTTC.

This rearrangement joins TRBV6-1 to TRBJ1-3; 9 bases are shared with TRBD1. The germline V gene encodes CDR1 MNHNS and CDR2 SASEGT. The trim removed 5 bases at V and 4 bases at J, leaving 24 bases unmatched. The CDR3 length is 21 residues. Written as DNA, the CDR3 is TGTGCCAGCAGTCCCTATTTAACAACCTCGATCCGGGACAGGGAAGGAAACACCATATATTTT. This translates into CASSPYLTTSIRDREGNTIYF.

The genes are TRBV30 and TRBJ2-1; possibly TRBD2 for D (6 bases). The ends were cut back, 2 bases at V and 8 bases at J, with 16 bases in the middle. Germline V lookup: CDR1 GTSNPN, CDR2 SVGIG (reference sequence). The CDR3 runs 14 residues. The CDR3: CAWSFVGSKDEQFF. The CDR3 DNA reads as TGTGCCTGGAGTTTTGTCGGGAGTAAAGATGAGCAGTTCTTC. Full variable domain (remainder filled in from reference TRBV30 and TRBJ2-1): SQTIHQWPATLVQPVGSPLSLECTVEGTSNPNLYWYRQAAGRGLQLLFYSVGIGQISSEVPQNLSASRPQDRQFILSSKKLLLSDSGFYLCAWSFVGSKDEQFFGPGTRLTVL.

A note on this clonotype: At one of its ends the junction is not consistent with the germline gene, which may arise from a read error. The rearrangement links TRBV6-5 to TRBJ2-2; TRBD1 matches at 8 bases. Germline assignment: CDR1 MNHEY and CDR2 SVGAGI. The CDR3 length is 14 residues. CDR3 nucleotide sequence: TGTGCCAGCAGTCAGGGGGCGAACACCGGGGAGCCGTTTTTT. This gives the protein CASSQGANTGEPFF.

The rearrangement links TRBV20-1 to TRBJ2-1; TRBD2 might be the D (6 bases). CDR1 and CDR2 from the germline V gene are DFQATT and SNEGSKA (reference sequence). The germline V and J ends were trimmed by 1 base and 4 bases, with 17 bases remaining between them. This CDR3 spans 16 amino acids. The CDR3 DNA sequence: TGCAGTGCTAGAGCTCCCGCGGGATCCGTTTACAATGAGCAGTTCTTC. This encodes CSARAPAGSVYNEQFF.

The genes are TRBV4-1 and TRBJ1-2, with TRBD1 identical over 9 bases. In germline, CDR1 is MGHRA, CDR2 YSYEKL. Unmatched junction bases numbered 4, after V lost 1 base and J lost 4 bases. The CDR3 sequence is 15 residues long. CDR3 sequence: CASSQVGQGAYGYTF. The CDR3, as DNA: TGCGCCAGCAGCCAAGTGGGACAGGGAGCCTATGGCTACACCTTC.

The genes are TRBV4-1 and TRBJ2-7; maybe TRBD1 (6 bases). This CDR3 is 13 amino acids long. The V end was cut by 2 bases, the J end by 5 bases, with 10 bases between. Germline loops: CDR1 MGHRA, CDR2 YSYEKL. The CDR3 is CASSQTQGHEQYF. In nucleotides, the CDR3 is TGCGCCAGCAGCCAAACACAGGGACACGAGCAGTACTTC.

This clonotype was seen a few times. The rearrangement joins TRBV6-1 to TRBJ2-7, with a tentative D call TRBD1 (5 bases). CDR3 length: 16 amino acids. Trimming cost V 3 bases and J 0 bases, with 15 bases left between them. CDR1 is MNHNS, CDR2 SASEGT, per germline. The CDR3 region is CASSDLFFDSSYEQYF. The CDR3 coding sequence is TGTGCCAGCAGTGATCTTTTCTTCGACAGCTCCTACGAGCAGTACTTC.

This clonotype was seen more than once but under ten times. The chain's CDR3 is CASSPFGSYEQYF. CDR3 nucleotides: TGTGCCAGCAGCCCTTTCGGCTCCTACGAGCAGTACTTC. The rearrangement uses TRBV11-3 and TRBJ2-7; the D is unclear. CDR3 length: 13 amino acids. Trimming left V 5 bases short and J 0 bases short, with 8 bases between. Germline V lookup: CDR1 SGHNT, CDR2 YENEEA.

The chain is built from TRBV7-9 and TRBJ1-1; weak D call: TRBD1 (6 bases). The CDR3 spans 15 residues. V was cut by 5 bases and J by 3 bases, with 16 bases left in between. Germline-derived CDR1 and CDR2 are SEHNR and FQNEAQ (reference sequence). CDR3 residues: CASSQPSTGDTEAFF. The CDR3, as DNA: TGTGCCAGCAGCCAACCCTCGACAGGAGACACTGAAGCTTTCTTT.

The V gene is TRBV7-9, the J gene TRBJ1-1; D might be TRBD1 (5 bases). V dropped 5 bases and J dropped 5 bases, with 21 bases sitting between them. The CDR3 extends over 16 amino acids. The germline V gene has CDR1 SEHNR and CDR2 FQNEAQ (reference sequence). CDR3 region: CASSPAQVGVGTEAFF. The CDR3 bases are TGTGCCAGCAGCCCCGCACAGGTCGGAGTCGGGACTGAAGCTTTCTTT.

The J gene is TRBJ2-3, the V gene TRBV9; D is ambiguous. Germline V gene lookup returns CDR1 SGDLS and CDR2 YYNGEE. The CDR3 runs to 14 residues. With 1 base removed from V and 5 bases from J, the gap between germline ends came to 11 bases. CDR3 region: CASSVLSREDTQYF. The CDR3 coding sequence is TGTGCCAGCAGCGTATTGTCTAGAGAAGATACGCAGTATTTT.

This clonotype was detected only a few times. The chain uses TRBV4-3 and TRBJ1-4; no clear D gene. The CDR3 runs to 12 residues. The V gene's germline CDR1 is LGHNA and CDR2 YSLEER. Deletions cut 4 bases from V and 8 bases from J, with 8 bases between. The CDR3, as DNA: TGCGCCAGCAGCCGACGGGAGGAAAAACTGTTTTTT. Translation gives CASSRREEKLFF.

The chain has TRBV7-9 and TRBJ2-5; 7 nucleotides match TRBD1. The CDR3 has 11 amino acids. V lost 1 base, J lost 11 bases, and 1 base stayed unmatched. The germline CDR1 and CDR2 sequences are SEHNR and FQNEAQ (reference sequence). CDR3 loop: CASSLGQGQYF. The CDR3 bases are TGTGCCAGCAGCTTAGGACAGGGTCAGTACTTC.

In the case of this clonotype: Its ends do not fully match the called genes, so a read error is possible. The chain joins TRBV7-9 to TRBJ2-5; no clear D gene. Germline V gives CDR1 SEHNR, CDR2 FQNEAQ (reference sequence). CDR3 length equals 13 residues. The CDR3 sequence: CASSPGDQETQHF. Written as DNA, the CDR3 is TGTGCCAGCAGCCCAGGAGACCAAGAGACCCAGCACTTC.

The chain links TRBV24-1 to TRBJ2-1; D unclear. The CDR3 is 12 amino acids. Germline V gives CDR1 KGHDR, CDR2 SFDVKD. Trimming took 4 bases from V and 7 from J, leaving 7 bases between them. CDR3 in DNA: TGTGCCACCAGTGACAATCTTAATGAGCAGTTCTTC. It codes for CATSDNLNEQFF.

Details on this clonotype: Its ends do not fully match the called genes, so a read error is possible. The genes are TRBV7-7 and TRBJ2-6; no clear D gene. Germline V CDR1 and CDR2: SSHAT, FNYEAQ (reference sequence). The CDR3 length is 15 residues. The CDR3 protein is CASSLSYSGANVLTF. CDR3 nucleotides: TGTGCTAGCAGCTTATCATACTCTGGGGCCAACGTCCTGACTTTC.

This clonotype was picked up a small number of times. CDR3 nucleotides: TGCGCCAGCAGCCAAGTCGGCGGGGTGAGCTACAATGAGCAGTTCTTC. It yields the protein CASSQVGGVSYNEQFF. This sequence joins TRBV4-1 and TRBJ2-1; weak D call: TRBD2 (6 bases). The CDR3 runs 16 residues. Germline loops: CDR1 MGHRA, CDR2 YSYEKL. V was clipped by 1 base and J by 3 bases, with 13 bases between them.

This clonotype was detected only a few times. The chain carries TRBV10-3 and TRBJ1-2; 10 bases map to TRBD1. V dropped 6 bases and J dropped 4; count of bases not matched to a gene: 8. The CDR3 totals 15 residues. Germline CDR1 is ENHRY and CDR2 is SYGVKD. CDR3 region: CAISPGTGAGYGYTF. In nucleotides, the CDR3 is TGTGCCATCAGCCCCGGGACAGGGGCTGGCTATGGCTACACCTTC.

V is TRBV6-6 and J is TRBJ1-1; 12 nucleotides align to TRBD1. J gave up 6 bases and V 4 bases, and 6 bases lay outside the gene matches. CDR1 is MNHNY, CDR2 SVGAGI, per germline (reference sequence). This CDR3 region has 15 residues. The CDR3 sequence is CASSSPGQGAPEAFF. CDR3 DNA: TGTGCCAGCAGTTCCCCGGGACAGGGGGCACCTGAAGCTTTCTTT.